This passage covers 5 T cell receptor beta chains from one sample sequenced in a study of vaccination effects on CD4 cells after COVID-19. The antigens these receptors bind are not known. Antigen-specific CD4+ T cells were expanded with viral peptide pools in the ViraFEST assay before sequencing. Culture proceeded for 10 days, and CD4+ T cells were then isolated. Either the mRNA-1273 or the BNT162b2 vaccine was given to participants as two doses. Profiling relied on immunoSEQ multiplex PCR, and the TCRdb table lists in-frame clones only, not all of them. The table shows tens of thousands of clones, with roughly 73% occurring only once. This sample comprised CD4+ T cells from PBMCs cultured with HCoV-229E spike peptides, obtained after COVID-19 vaccination. The receptors derive from a human donor who received a COVID-19 vaccine.

The chain links TRBV3-1 (or the pseudogene TRBV3-2) to TRBJ2-1, with TRBD1 matching over 9 bases. This CDR3 contains 16 residues. Germline V lookup: CDR1 LGHDT, CDR2 YNNKEL (reference sequence). V gave up 5 bases and J gave up 6 bases; unmatched junction bases: 11. The CDR3 DNA reads as TGTGCCAGCAGCTATCAAGGACAGGGGAATCGCAATGAGCAGTTCTTC. Encoded protein: CASSYQGQGNRNEQFF.

This chain links TRBV6-2 or TRBV6-3 with TRBJ2-3, with 9 positions matching TRBD2. The CDR3 totals 14 residues. The ends lost 4 bases at V and 1 base at J; junction bases unmatched: 0. Germline CDR1 reads MNHEY; CDR2 reads SVGEGT. This chain's CDR3 is CASSLAGGTDTQYF. Here the CDR3 DNA reads TGTGCCAGCAGTTTAGCGGGGGGCACAGATACGCAGTATTTT.

This clone was counted only a few times. V gene TRBV7-9 combines with J gene TRBJ1-1; 7 nucleotides align to TRBD1. J lost 3 bases, V lost 2 bases, and 3 bases had no gene match. This CDR3 comprises 14 residues. Per germline, CDR1 SEHNR and CDR2 FQNEAQ (reference sequence). Written as DNA, the CDR3 is TGTGCCAGCAGCTTACAGGGGGAGTACACTGAAGCTTTCTTT. Translating gives CASSLQGEYTEAFF. Full variable domain (remainder filled in from reference TRBV7-9 and TRBJ1-1): DTGVSQNPRHKITKRGQNVTFRCDPISEHNRLYWYRQTLGQGPEFLTYFQNEAQLEKSRLLSDRFSAERPKGSFSTLEIQRTEQGDSAMYLCASSLQGEYTEAFFGQGTRLTVV.

The chain combines TRBV3-1 (or the pseudogene TRBV3-2) with TRBJ1-6; TRBD1 might be the D (5 bases). Trimming took 4 bases from V and 9 from J, leaving 19 bases between them. The CDR3 runs to 16 residues. Germline values: CDR1 LGHDT, CDR2 YNNKEL (reference sequence). As DNA, the CDR3 is TGTGCCAGCAGCCGGGCGAGCACAGGATCTATTTCACCCCTCCACTTT. This gives the protein CASSRASTGSISPLHF.

The rearrangement uses TRBV24-1 and TRBJ1-1; a weak D match, TRBD1 (6 bases). Looked up from germline, CDR1 is KGHDR and CDR2 is SFDVKD. Deletions cut 3 bases from V and 6 bases from J, with 13 bases between. There are 14 residues in the CDR3. In DNA form, the CDR3 reads TGTGCCACCAGTGATCGGGGGGGCAGCTCTGAAGCTTTCTTT. Protein: CATSDRGGSSEAFF.